This TCR beta chain emerged from a study of early stage breast cancer tumors listed by TCRdb under 2017. About the investigation overall: Of the 16 invasive breast tumors, about a dozen were found to be estrogen receptor-positive, progesterone receptor-positive and HER2-negative. Of the approximately 12 ER+/PR+/HER2- tumors, eight were classified as invasive ductal carcinomas and four as invasive lobular carcinomas. The average read coverage per sample was approximately 9.9-fold. A total of 2,651,842 templates, representing some 1,000,000 unique clonotypes, were detected across all samples.

Every sample was amplified as two independent genomic DNA replicates, using approximately 550 ng for blood and about 1.6 ug for tumor or normal breast. Following the manufacturer's instructions, the ImmunoSeq Intro kit was used to carry out TCRB sequencing on genomic DNA. For absolute quantification, the roughly 30-cycle multiplex PCR included proprietary primers along with spike-in control sequences. An 87-bp fragment spanning the CDR3 and flanking V and J genes was sequenced with single-end 150-bp reads. Each lane of an Illumina MiSeq running version 3.0 chemistry carried seven multiplexed samples, with two replicates apiece. Per the original workflow: The vendor's proprietary pipeline handled the raw data processing, merging both replicates into a single result for each sample. Productive rearrangements sharing the V-gene family, CDR3 amino acid sequence and J-gene segment were defined as clonotypes. Clonality was calculated as 1 minus the normalized Shannon entropy (Pielou evenness) of TCRB abundances. T cell density was estimated by dividing total templates by the number of input cells inferred from the DNA input amount. Recon, run with its default parameters, was used to estimate overall repertoire diversity and clonality. Clonotypes with over 0.1% abundance in tumor and at least 32-fold higher abundance in tumor than in normal breast were defined as tumor-enriched. Drawn from immuneACCESS, this table holds only the in-frame rearrangements with V and J called that TCRdb kept. Clones are partly lost; checked studies trace under half to an unresolved V gene and leave the rest unexplained. The V and J calls and clone size are taken from that table; D and trimming were inferred from the DNA. In all, the sample holds around 30,000 clones, and around 67% of those were seen once. Around 9.1% of the sample belongs to the ten largest clones.

Study-level results and caveats: Chain pairing and functional markers such as CD4, CD8 and FOXP3 were missed by bulk genomic DNA sequencing of unsorted cells. Because the cohort was small, analysis by tumor subtype was not possible. Tumors showed approximately 2.4-fold higher T cell density and higher clonality than adjacent normal breast tissue. Enriched TCRB sequences shared across patients were found to be mostly commonly generated sequences that were unlikely to play an important role in the tumor microenvironment. Repertoires from blood resembled normal breast more closely than tumor, and using blood as a reference for each tissue separated tumor from normal in 14 of 16 patients.

About 18-55 mg of tumor tissue was diced and typically yielded more than 3 ug of DNA. The study profiled bulk TCR beta-chain repertoires in matched peripheral blood, tumor and adjacent normal breast tissue taken from approximately 15 patients with early-stage breast cancer. Once resection was done, tumor tissue identified by eye was cut out and put into prechilled RNAlater. Tumor tissue (20-50 mg) was diced and then homogenized with a TissueLyser II in RLTplus buffer containing beta-mercaptoethanol and antifoaming agent. Genomic DNA was extracted with the Qiagen AllPrep DNA/RNA Mini kit. V is pared back by 5 bases and J by 2 bases, with 21 bases lying between the germline termini. CDR1 and CDR2 (PRHDT, FYEKMQ) derive from the germline V gene (reference sequence). Counted from cysteine to phenylalanine, this CDR3 has 17 amino acids. Only the CDR3 DNA is retained, 51 bases long and in frame from the first base.

A note on this clone: Its antigen specificity is not known. Base qualities are not at hand, and no much larger clone is one base apart.

The clonotype comes from a person between 30 and 45 years old with breast cancer. The material sequenced was breast tumor tissue. Recombination connected TRBV13 to TRBJ1-2, and possibly TRBD1, on 5 matching bases. The DNA reads TGTGCCAGCAGCACCGACCCAACAGGTGGCGGGAACTATGGCTACACCTTC. The translation is CASSTDPTGGGNYGYTF.